The text below deals with one T cell receptor beta chain. Its target is not known. The data were obtained in a study of PD-1 blockade in classical Hodgkin lymphoma. Only in-frame clones appear in the TCRdb table, and some are missing; sequencing was by immunoSEQ multiplex PCR. The sample records roughly 41,000 clones, around 88% being singletons. This CDR3 has 15 residues. Germline CDR1 is MNHEY and CDR2 is SMNVEV (reference sequence). The V end lost 6 bases, the J end lost 4 bases, and 16 bases lay between the germline ends. Study-level findings and limits: At C4D1, TCR diversity had climbed significantly for CD4+ cells, though not for CD8+ cells.

Brentuximab vedotin exposure varied, and every patient relapsed after autologous stem cell transplantation. Best outcomes ranged across complete response, partial response and progressive disease. The source is a human donor with classical Hodgkin lymphoma. The sequencing used peripheral blood mononuclear cells (PBMCs), collected before the second cycle of nivolumab. The V and J genes are TRBV27 and TRBJ2-1; the D gene is possibly TRBD2 (6 bases). In DNA, the CDR3 is TGTGCCAGCAGCCCCGATGGAGGGAGTTACAATGAGCAGTTCTTC. As protein: CASSPDGGSYNEQFF.